The 15 T cell receptor beta chains below come from one sample, sequenced in a study of shared clonotypes between healthy human individuals. The table came from immunoSEQ multiplex PCR; TCRdb's copy has only in-frame clones and leaves some out. The table includes more than 2 million clones, almost 96% detected once. Sequences were obtained from naive CD4+ T cells sorted from blood. Subset indicated: CD45RA+ positively selected. These receptors all stem from a man aged 18 to 30 in good health.

This rearrangement joins TRBV28 to TRBJ2-5; either TRBD1 or TRBD2 may supply D (6 bases each). From germline, CDR1 is MDHEN and CDR2 SYDVKM. The length of the CDR3 is 13 residues. The CDR3 region is CAWGGDNQETQYF. The CDR3 DNA is TGTGCATGGGGCGGGGACAACCAAGAGACCCAGTACTTC.

This rearrangement joins TRBV10-3 to TRBJ2-3; 7 nucleotides agree with TRBD2. This CDR3 spans 15 amino acids. The junction had 11 bases not matched to a gene; V was cut back by 10 bases and J by 1 base. Germline assignment: CDR1 ENHRY and CDR2 SYGVKD. The CDR3 region has the DNA TGTGCCACAATCACCGGGCTAGCGGGCACAGATACGCAGTATTTT. Protein: CATITGLAGTDTQYF.

The chain combines TRBV10-3 with TRBJ2-5; unclear D gene. Trimming left V 4 bases short and J 2 bases short, with 8 bases between. There are 13 residues in the CDR3. The germline CDR1 and CDR2 sequences are ENHRY and SYGVKD. The CDR3 region is CAISVSRQETQYF. Here the CDR3 DNA reads TGTGCCATCAGTGTATCAAGGCAAGAGACCCAGTACTTC.

The CDR3 nucleotides are TGTGCCAGCAGAGAACAGGGGGTAAAATTCTTGGCTTTCTTT. This sequence encodes CASREQGVKFLAFF. This chain links TRBV6-6 with TRBJ1-1, with 8 bases identical to TRBD1. The V and J ends lost 6 bases and 11 bases, in that order; junction bases with no gene match: 14. Looked up from germline, CDR1 is MNHNY and CDR2 is SVGAGI (reference sequence). This CDR3 is 14 amino acids long.

CDR3 residues: CAISAVGRDKEQYF. The CDR3 coding sequence is TGTGCCATCAGTGCGGTTGGCAGGGATAAAGAGCAGTACTTC. V gene TRBV10-3 combines with J gene TRBJ2-7; D may be TRBD1 (5 bases). CDR3 length: 14 residues. With 4 bases removed from V and 7 bases from J, the gap between germline ends came to 17 bases. Germline CDR1 and CDR2: ENHRY and SYGVKD.

V usage is TRBV18 and J usage is TRBJ2-7; D ambiguous. Trimming took 5 bases from V and 0 from J, leaving 5 bases between them. This CDR3 region has 12 residues. Per the germline V gene, CDR1 is KGHSH and CDR2 is LQKENI. The CDR3 DNA reads TGTGCCAGCTCAGCGAGCTCCTACGAGCAGTACTTC. This gives the protein CASSASSYEQYF. The full variable domain, in which reference TRBV18 and TRBJ2-7 provide the parts outside the CDR3, is NAGVMQNPRHLVRRRGQEARLRCSPMKGHSHVYWYRQLPEEGLKFMVYLQKENIIDESGMPKERFSAEFPKEGPSILRIQQVVRGDSAAYFCASSASSYEQYFGPGTRLTVT.

V and J are TRBV6-1 and TRBJ2-6; D ambiguous. The CDR3 extends over 14 amino acids. Trimming shortened V by 6 bases and J by 0 bases, and 6 bases separated the two germline ends. The V gene's germline CDR1 is MNHNS and CDR2 SASEGT. CDR3 in amino acids: CASRDLSGANVLTF. DNA for the CDR3: TGTGCCAGCAGGGACCTCTCTGGGGCCAACGTCCTGACTTTC.

The chain couples TRBV29-1 to TRBJ2-3; TRBD2 aligns across 9 bases. The CDR3 extends over 16 amino acids. CDR1 and CDR2 from the germline V gene are SQVTM and ANQGSEA. Losses at the gene ends were 6 bases for V and 2 bases for J; bases not matched to a gene: 12. The CDR3 protein is CSVLGERGAFTDTQYF. CDR3 bases: TGCAGCGTCTTGGGGGAGCGGGGGGCCTTCACAGATACGCAGTATTTT.

This chain joins TRBV11-2 and TRBJ1-6, with 8 bases identical to TRBD1. CDR1 SGHAT and CDR2 FQNNGV come from the germline V gene. The CDR3 loop spans 15 amino acids. J gave up 8 bases and V 5 bases, and 8 bases lay outside the gene matches. DNA for the CDR3: TGTGCCAGCAGCATCACCGGGACAGGCTATTCACCCCTCCACTTT. This codes for CASSITGTGYSPLHF.

This clone was observed once. This chain joins TRBV5-4 and TRBJ1-4, with a weak D call TRBD1 (5 bases). Deletions cut 2 bases from V and 7 bases from J, with 9 bases between. Germline V lookup: CDR1 SGHNT, CDR2 YYREEE (reference sequence). The CDR3 length is 13 residues. The CDR3 is CASSFSGSEKLFF. The CDR3 bases are TGTGCCAGCAGCTTTTCAGGGAGTGAAAAACTGTTTTTT.

This clone occurred once. The V gene is TRBV10-3, the J gene TRBJ1-1; D is unresolved. Germline values: CDR1 ENHRY, CDR2 SYGVKD. The CDR3 extends over 13 amino acids. With 11 bases removed from V and 0 bases from J, the gap between germline ends came to 13 bases. CDR3 sequence: CAAFSGVNTEAFF. DNA for the CDR3: TGTGCCGCGTTTTCCGGGGTGAACACTGAAGCTTTCTTT.

V gene TRBV7-9 combines with J gene TRBJ1-4, with 7 bases identical to TRBD1. V gave up 4 bases and J gave up 3 bases; unmatched junction bases: 5. Germline V CDR1 and CDR2: SEHNR, FQNEAQ (reference sequence). The CDR3 has 15 amino acids. For the CDR3, the DNA is TGTGCCAGCAGCTCGACAGGGCTAGCTAATGAAAAACTGTTTTTT. This sequence encodes CASSSTGLANEKLFF.

Points on this clone: A much larger clone differs by one base, so this may be a read error. The same CDR3 can be traced to other DNA sequences in this sample. The rearrangement joins TRBV7-2 to TRBJ1-4; no reliable D call. Per the germline V gene, CDR1 is SGHTA and CDR2 is FQGNSA. This CDR3 region has 12 residues. Trimming removed 2 bases from V and 7 bases from J, with 5 bases in between. The CDR3 nucleotides are TGTGCCAGCAGCTTATATGGTGAAAAACTGTTTTTT. Translated: CASSLYGEKLFF.

The chain employs TRBV6-6 and TRBJ2-3; D may be TRBD2 (5 bases). Trimming removed 5 bases from V and 5 bases from J, with 20 bases in between. Per the germline V gene, CDR1 is MNHNY and CDR2 is SVGAGI (reference sequence). CDR3 length equals 16 residues. CDR3 residues: CASSTSSSWIIDTQYF. The CDR3 bases are TGTGCCAGCAGTACGTCTAGCTCCTGGATTATAGATACGCAGTATTTT.

This chain links TRBV2 with TRBJ1-1; D possibly corresponds to TRBD1 (5 bases). This CDR3 region has 12 residues. Germline assignment: CDR1 SNHLY and CDR2 FYNNEI. The V and J ends lost 7 bases and 7 bases respectively, with 13 bases between them. CDR3 in DNA: TGTGCCAGCACTCCGGGGACCCATGAAGCTTTCTTT. Residues: CASTPGTHEAFF.